This is a list of T cell receptor beta chains from one sample in a study of early T cells in non-severe SARS-CoV-2 infection. TCRdb independently ran MiXCR on the 5' RACE reads; one entry per CDR3 protein. The sample shows roughly 80,000 distinct CDR3 sequences, approximately 15% of them seen only once. Sample: whole blood. These receptors all come from an adult who was a healthcare worker with PCR-confirmed SARS-CoV-2 infection or an uninfected control (not recorded which). CDR3s include the opening cysteine and the closing phenylalanine or tryptophan. D genes are given only for firm matches. Clone size is not always given. Where it is, it says once, few, many or a class for expanded clones.

D gene	clone size	V gene	J gene	CDR3 DNA	CDR3 protein
-	few	TRBV7-9	TRBJ2-7	TGTGCCAGCAGCCCGCAGTCCTACGAGCAGTACTTC	CASSPQSYEQYF
-	-	TRBV7-9	TRBJ2-2	TGTGCCAGCAGCTTTAACACCGGGGAGCTGTTTTTT	CASSFNTGELFF
TRBD1	few	TRBV18	TRBJ1-4	TGTGCCAGCTCACCCCGACAGGGCCTACATGAAAAACTGTTTTTT	CASSPRQGLHEKLFF
-	few	TRBV19	TRBJ2-6	TGTGCCAGTAGTCCCCCGAGCTCTGGGGCCAACGTCCTGACTTTC	CASSPPSSGANVLTF
TRBD2	many	TRBV2	TRBJ2-1	TGTGCCAGCAGGACGAGCGGGGAATCCAGGGAGCAGTTCTTC	CASRTSGESREQFF
-	-	TRBV12-3/TRBV12-4	TRBJ2-3	TGTGCCAGCAGTTACGGACAGCCCCGCACAGATACGCAGTATTTT	CASSYGQPRTDTQYF
-	-	TRBV29-1	TRBJ2-3	TGCAGCGTTGACCTAGCCGAAACTAGCACAGATACGCAGTATTTT	CSVDLAETSTDTQYF
-	few	TRBV7-9	TRBJ1-2	TGTGCCAGCAGCCCGACGGAGGATCTCTATGGCTACACCTTC	CASSPTEDLYGYTF
-	-	TRBV5-1	TRBJ2-1	TGCGCCAGCAGCAGACCTCCCTACAATGAGCAGTTCTTC	CASSRPPYNEQFF
-	-	TRBV29-1	TRBJ2-1	TGCAGCGTTGACCCAGCCCGCGCCAATGAGCAGTTCTTC	CSVDPARANEQFF
-	-	TRBV29-1	TRBJ2-3	TGCAGCGGTGATGGGACCACAGATACGCAGTATTTT	CSGDGTTDTQYF
-	-	TRBV20-1	TRBJ1-3	TGCAGTGCTAGATACAACGGAAACACCATATATTTT	CSARYNGNTIYF
-	few	TRBV5-1	TRBJ2-1	TGCGCCAGCAGCTCAACAAACCTGGGTGAGCAGTTCTTC	CASSSTNLGEQFF
-	few	TRBV29-1	TRBJ1-2	TGCAGCGTTGAGAGACCCTATGGCTACACCTTC	CSVERPYGYTF
-	-	TRBV4-1	TRBJ2-3	TGCGCCAGCAGCCAACGAGGGAGCACAGATACGCAGTATTTT	CASSQRGSTDTQYF
-	-	TRBV11-3	TRBJ2-7	TGTGCCAGCAGCTTATATTGGGTCTCCTACGAGCAGTACTTC	CASSLYWVSYEQYF
-	few	TRBV30	TRBJ2-3	TGTGCCTGGACCGCAGAGGTTTTCGGCACAGATACGCAGTATTTT	CAWTAEVFGTDTQYF
-	many	TRBV2	TRBJ2-7	TGTGCCAGCAGTGTCACCTACGAGCAGTACTTC	CASSVTYEQYF
-	-	TRBV7-3	TRBJ2-1	TGTGCCAGCAGCTTATCTGGGCGATTCTTCGACTCCTACAATGAGCAGTTCTTC	CASSLSGRFFDSYNEQFF
-	few	TRBV6-5	TRBJ1-5	TGTGCCAGCAGAGCCGTCACAGCTAATCAGCCCCAGCATTTT	CASRAVTANQPQHF
TRBD1	few	TRBV11-3	TRBJ2-7	TGTGCCAGCAGCTCTCGACAGGGGCGCGACGAGCAGTACTTC	CASSSRQGRDEQYF
-	-	TRBV18	TRBJ2-5	TGTGCCAGCTCAGCGGGTGAAGAGACCCAGTACTTC	CASSAGEETQYF
-	few	TRBV11-2	TRBJ2-1	TGTGCCAGCAGCAGGTCGGGAAGGAATGAGCAGTTCTTC	CASSRSGRNEQFF
-	-	TRBV5-1	TRBJ2-1	TGCGCCAGCAGCTCCTTAGCCTATGAGCAGTTCTTC	CASSSLAYEQFF
-	few	TRBV18	TRBJ2-1	TGTGCCAGCTCACCGCTCGACACCTACAATGAGCAGTTCTTC	CASSPLDTYNEQFF
-	many	TRBV11-3	TRBJ2-5	TGTGCCAGCAGCTTAGGGGCCTGGGAGACCCAGTACTTC	CASSLGAWETQYF
-	few	TRBV12-3/TRBV12-4	TRBJ1-2	TGTGCCAGCAGCAATTGGGACGCTATAAACTATGGCTACACCTTC	CASSNWDAINYGYTF
TRBD1	-	TRBV5-1	TRBJ2-5	TGCGCCAGCAGAACCACAGGGGATCGGCAAGAGACCCAGTACTTC	CASRTTGDRQETQYF
TRBD1	many	TRBV27	TRBJ1-5	TGTGCCAGCAGTCCAGGGACAGCTAGACAGCCCCAGCATTTT	CASSPGTARQPQHF
-	-	TRBV3-1	TRBJ1-1	TGTGCCAGCAGCCCATCCGGGCAGAACACTGAAGCTTTCTTT	CASSPSGQNTEAFF
TRBD1	many	TRBV12-3/TRBV12-4	TRBJ1-1	TGTGCCAGCAGTTTAGCCCGGACAGGTAGCGCTGAAGCTTTCTTT	CASSLARTGSAEAFF
TRBD1	many	TRBV11-3	TRBJ1-2	TGTGCCAGCAGCTTGGCCGGGACAGGGCGGTATTATGGCTACACCTTC	CASSLAGTGRYYGYTF
TRBD2	-	TRBV20-1	TRBJ2-1	TGCAGTGCTCGCGAAGCGGGGGGGCCTGAAAAACAGTTCTTC	CSAREAGGPEKQFF
TRBD1	-	TRBV7-6	TRBJ1-1	TGTGCCAGCAGCTTAGCGAGGACAGGGGGGATCGGTGCTGAAGCTTTCTTT	CASSLARTGGIGAEAFF
-	-	TRBV6-1	TRBJ1-1	TGTGCCAGCAATAATAGGGAGACTGAAGCTTTCTTT	CASNNRETEAFF
-	few	TRBV3-1	TRBJ2-3	TGTGCCAGCAGCCAGCGGCGTCTCGGGAGTCTATTTAACACAGATACGCAGTATTTT	CASSQRRLGSLFNTDTQYF
-	once	TRBV5-5	TRBJ2-7	TGTGCCAGCAGCTCCCGTCCGTCCTACGAGCAGTACTTC	CASSSRPSYEQYF
TRBD2	few	TRBV29-1	TRBJ2-5	TGCAGCGTGGTCCCTCTGAGCGGGGGACAAGAGACCCAGTACTTC	CSVVPLSGGQETQYF
-	few	TRBV27	TRBJ2-7	TGTGCCAGCAGTTTACTGGCCCCCTACGAGCAGTACTTC	CASSLLAPYEQYF
-	-	TRBV13	TRBJ2-1	TGTGCCAGCACCCGACGGTCCAGGGCCTACAATGAGCAGTTCTTC	CASTRRSRAYNEQFF
-	-	TRBV2	TRBJ2-5	TGTGCCACCCGACAGACCCAAGAGACCCAGTACTTC	CATRQTQETQYF
TRBD2	few	TRBV19	TRBJ2-1	TGTGCCAGTAGTATAGGAGCGGGGGCCACCTACAATGAGCAGTTCTTC	CASSIGAGATYNEQFF
-	-	TRBV6-5	TRBJ2-3	TGTGCCATACGTGGACCAAACACAGATACGCAGTATTTT	CAIRGPNTDTQYF
-	-	TRBV6-2/TRBV6-3	TRBJ1-5	TGTGCCAGCAGTCGCCCCTCCGGGATTCAGCCCCAGCATTTT	CASSRPSGIQPQHF
-	few	TRBV27	TRBJ2-7	TGTGCCAGCAGTTTATCAGGGGACGAGCAGTACTTC	CASSLSGDEQYF
-	-	TRBV7-2	TRBJ2-1	TGTGCCAGCAGCACGCGGACACTGGAGATTCACAATGAGCAGTTCTTC	CASSTRTLEIHNEQFF
-	-	TRBV7-3	TRBJ2-2	TGTGCCAGCAGCTTTATGGGAGGCGGGGAGCTGTTTTTT	CASSFMGGGELFF
TRBD2	-	TRBV7-9	TRBJ2-5	TGTGCCAGCAGCTTGACTAGCGGACAAGAGACCCAGTACTTC	CASSLTSGQETQYF
-	few	TRBV28	TRBJ1-5	TGTGCCAGCAGGGCCCCCAATCAGCCCCAGCATTTT	CASRAPNQPQHF
-	-	TRBV5-1	TRBJ2-3	TGCGCCAGCAGCTTGGCCCTAGGGGCAGATACGCAGTATTTT	CASSLALGADTQYF
TRBD2	-	TRBV12-3/TRBV12-4	TRBJ2-3	TGTGCCAGCAGTCCTCGGGGCGGGGGGGTCAAAGATACGCAGTATTTT	CASSPRGGGVKDTQYF
-	few	TRBV10-3	TRBJ2-5	TGTGCCACCCGAGGTTTAGCGGAGGCTGAGACCCAGTACTTC	CATRGLAEAETQYF
TRBD2	few	TRBV6-1	TRBJ2-1	TGTGCCAGCAATCACGGGAGGCTGGGGTCCAATGAGCAGTTCTTC	CASNHGRLGSNEQFF
-	-	TRBV11-2	TRBJ2-4	TGTGCCAGCAGCTTAGAGAACAGGTCCGGGATTCAGTACTTC	CASSLENRSGIQYF
TRBD2	-	TRBV6-5	TRBJ2-7	TGTGCCAGCAGTACCCACTCGCGGGGGGGCTCCTACGAGCAGTACTTC	CASSTHSRGGSYEQYF
TRBD2	-	TRBV18	TRBJ2-1	TGTGCCAGCTCACGGGGACTAGCGGAGTACAATGAGCAGTTCTTC	CASSRGLAEYNEQFF
-	few	TRBV12-3/TRBV12-4	TRBJ1-6	TGTGCCAGCAAGTTTCGGAGCTCCTATAATTCACCCCTCCACTTT	CASKFRSSYNSPLHF
-	few	TRBV19	TRBJ2-3	TGTGCCAGTCGACTTATGTGGGAAGATACGCAGTATTTT	CASRLMWEDTQYF
-	few	TRBV27	TRBJ2-1	TGTGCCAGCAGTATTAGACCAAGCTCCTACAATGAGCAGTTCTTC	CASSIRPSSYNEQFF
-	-	TRBV16	TRBJ1-1	TGTGCCAGCAGCCAATTGGGAGACACTGAAGCTTTCTTT	CASSQLGDTEAFF